Below, 28 T cell receptor beta chains from the same sample are listed, as sequenced in a study of T cell responses to AZD1222 COVID-19 vaccine. Method: immunoSEQ multiplex PCR; TCRdb's copy keeps in-frame clones and lacks some. The sample lists under 150,000 clones; about 90% were seen once. Sequenced material: peripheral blood, taken on day 0 of AZD1222 vaccination. The receptor set was obtained from an adult in good health.

The chain joins TRBV7-8 to TRBJ1-1; a weak D match, TRBD1 (6 bases). Germline CDR1 and CDR2: SGHVS and FQNEAQ. V shed 5 bases and J shed 4 bases, with 23 bases lying between them. The CDR3 has 17 amino acids. DNA of the CDR3: TGTGCCAGCAGCCGAGAACAGAGAACGGGGGCCGGCACTGAAGCTTTCTTT. Encoded protein: CASSREQRTGAGTEAFF.

J is TRBJ1-5 and V is TRBV15, with 8 bases fitting TRBD1. Germline assignment: CDR1 LNHNV and CDR2 YYDKDF (reference sequence). The V gene end was trimmed by 7 bases and the J gene end by 4 bases; junction bases not matched to a gene: 9. The CDR3 covers 15 residues. The CDR3 sequence: CATTRDRGRNQPQHF. For the CDR3, the DNA is TGTGCCACCACTAGAGACAGGGGTCGTAATCAGCCCCAGCATTTT.

The chain couples TRBV5-1 to TRBJ1-6; D may be TRBD1 (5 bases). V lost 2 bases and J 0 bases, leaving 9 bases between the germline ends. Germline values: CDR1 SGHRS, CDR2 YFSETQ. This CDR3 spans 16 amino acids. The CDR3 DNA sequence: TGCGCCAGCAGCTTAAGTGGGGGCTCCTATAATTCACCCCTCCACTTT. It yields the protein CASSLSGGSYNSPLHF. The entire variable domain, with the rest obtained from reference TRBV5-1 and TRBJ1-6, is as follows: KAGVTQTPRYLIKTRGQQVTLSCSPISGHRSVSWYQQTPGQGLQFLFEYFSETQRNKGNFPGRFSGRQFSNSRSEMNVSTLELGDSALYLCASSLSGGSYNSPLHFGNGTRLTVT.

V gene TRBV9 combines with J gene TRBJ2-6; D uncertain. This CDR3 region has 15 residues. Germline CDR1 SGDLS, CDR2 YYNGEE. V lost 0 bases to trimming and J lost 0 bases, with 4 bases between them. The CDR3 DNA reads TGTGCCAGCAGCGTAGTCGACTCTGGGGCCAACGTCCTGACTTTC. It codes for CASSVVDSGANVLTF.

V is TRBV19 and J is TRBJ1-1; 7 bases match TRBD1. The junction had 11 bases not matched to a gene; V was cut back by 8 bases and J by 2 bases. Germline V gene data show CDR1 as LNHDA and CDR2 as SQIVND (reference sequence). CDR3 length equals 15 residues. This CDR3 reads CASQGGRVVNTEAFF. CDR3 in DNA: TGTGCCAGTCAGGGGGGGCGAGTGGTAAACACTGAAGCTTTCTTT.

This clone was seen just once. The chain joins TRBV6-5 to TRBJ1-2; TRBD1 might be the D (5 bases). The CDR3 has 16 residues. Trimming left V 0 bases short and J 4 bases short, with 15 bases between. CDR1 and CDR2 (germline): MNHEY, SVGAGI. The CDR3, as DNA: TGTGCCAGCAGTTACTCCCTGGCCAGGGCGGGCTATGGCTACACCTTC. Its protein product is CASSYSLARAGYGYTF.

This chain uses TRBV4-1 with TRBJ1-3, with D possibly being TRBD1 (5 bases). The CDR3 length is 16 residues. V shed 1 base and J shed 0 bases, with 10 bases lying between them. Germline V gene lookup returns CDR1 MGHRA and CDR2 YSYEKL. The CDR3 sequence: CASSQAFRGSGNTIYF. CDR3 in DNA: TGCGCCAGCAGCCAAGCTTTTAGGGGCTCTGGAAACACCATATATTTT.

V is TRBV30 and J is TRBJ1-2; TRBD1 is a possible D gene (5 bases). V lost 3 bases and J 0 bases, leaving 14 bases between the germline ends. Germline V CDR1 and CDR2: GTSNPN, SVGIG (reference sequence). This CDR3 spans 15 amino acids. CDR3 nucleotides: TGTGCCTGGAGCGCTCCCGGGGGGGCTAACTATGGCTACACCTTC. This sequence encodes CAWSAPGGANYGYTF.

The chain couples TRBV18 to TRBJ2-1; the match to TRBD2 covers 11 bases. Germline lookup yields CDR1 KGHSH and CDR2 LQKENI. V shed 6 bases and J 6 bases; nucleotides not matched to a gene: 4. This CDR3 region has 14 residues. CDR3 DNA: TGTGCCAGCTCGGATACTAGCGGGAGCAATGAGCAGTTCTTC. Its protein product is CASSDTSGSNEQFF.

CDR3 in DNA: TGTGCCAGCAGTGAAGCAGGACTAGTAGATACGCAGTATTTT. Translation gives CASSEAGLVDTQYF. The genes are TRBV2 and TRBJ2-3; 7 nucleotides match TRBD2. J gave up 5 bases and V 0 bases, and 2 bases lay outside the gene matches. This CDR3 comprises 14 residues. From germline, CDR1 is SNHLY and CDR2 FYNNEI.

The chain has TRBV12-5 and TRBJ1-4; D gene ambiguous. Germline V lookup: CDR1 LGHNT, CDR2 FRNRAP. The V gene lost 5 bases and the J gene lost 5 bases, with 15 bases spanning the gap. This CDR3 has 15 residues. The CDR3 DNA follows: TGTGCTAGTGGTCCCGGACGAGTATCCAATGAAAAACTGTTTTTT. Protein sequence: CASGPGRVSNEKLFF.

This chain joins TRBV23-1 and TRBJ2-5, with D hard to call. TRBV23-1 is an open reading frame whose function is uncertain. The CDR3 runs 16 residues. V was shortened by 0 bases and J by 1 base, with 12 bases between the two germline ends. The CDR3 loop is CASSQSEHRGQETQYF. The CDR3, as DNA: TGCGCCAGCAGTCAATCGGAACATAGAGGCCAAGAGACCCAGTACTTC.

The rearrangement links TRBV12-3 or TRBV12-4 to TRBJ2-7; D not resolved. The CDR3 sequence is 13 residues long. The ends were cut back, 5 bases at V and 7 bases at J, with 15 bases in the middle. CDR3 protein: CASSVPLGGEQYF. CDR3 nucleotide sequence: TGTGCCAGCAGTGTCCCTCTGGGCGGAGAGCAGTACTTC.

The chain uses TRBV19 and TRBJ2-3, with TRBD2 matching over 13 bases. This CDR3 has 16 amino acids. V was pared by 6 bases and J by 2 bases, with 5 bases of the junction left unmatched. From germline, CDR1 is LNHDA and CDR2 SQIVND (reference sequence). CDR3 DNA sequence: TGTGCCAGTAGCACTGGGACTAGCGGGGTCACAGATACGCAGTATTTT. It codes for CASSTGTSGVTDTQYF.

The chain carries TRBV6-5 and TRBJ1-2; 7 bases fit TRBD1. This CDR3 has 15 amino acids. CDR1 MNHEY and CDR2 SVGAGI come from the germline V gene. V lost 3 bases, J lost 4 bases, and 8 bases stayed unmatched. The CDR3, as DNA: TGTGCCAGCAGTTATCGGAGGGGGCAGGTCTATGGCTACACCTTC. Its protein is CASSYRRGQVYGYTF.

This sequence joins TRBV27 and TRBJ2-1; 10 nucleotides agree with TRBD2. Looked up from germline, CDR1 is MNHEY and CDR2 is SMNVEV (reference sequence). V was clipped by 1 base and J by 10 bases; unmatched bases: 7. The CDR3 covers 15 residues. Here the CDR3 reads CASSLWTSGSLEQFF. The CDR3 DNA reads TGTGCCAGCAGTTTATGGACTAGCGGTAGTTTGGAGCAGTTCTTC.

V is TRBV5-1 and J is TRBJ2-3, with a weak D call TRBD2 (6 bases). CDR1 is SGHRS and CDR2 is YFSETQ in the germline V gene. This CDR3 spans 16 amino acids. The V and J ends lost 0 bases and 3 bases respectively, with 14 bases between them. The CDR3 DNA is TGCGCCAGCAGCTTGGCAGCGGGCATAATTACAGATACGCAGTATTTT. Its protein is CASSLAAGIITDTQYF.

V and J are TRBV7-7 and TRBJ2-3; 8 bases are a match to TRBD2. Germline V CDR1 and CDR2: SSHAT, FNYEAQ (reference sequence). The V gene end was trimmed by 2 bases and the J gene end by 4 bases; junction bases not matched to a gene: 8. The CDR3 sequence is 16 residues long. The CDR3 DNA follows: TGTGCCAGCAGCTTAAGGGTACTAGCGGTCGCAGATACGCAGTATTTT. Its protein is CASSLRVLAVADTQYF.

The chain joins TRBV11-1 to TRBJ1-1; no clear D gene. Trimming took 5 bases from V and 0 from J, leaving 10 bases between them. CDR1 is SGHAT, CDR2 FQDESV, per germline (reference sequence). The CDR3 sequence is 14 residues long. CDR3 amino acids: CASSPAQMNTEAFF. CDR3 in DNA: TGTGCCAGCAGCCCGGCCCAGATGAACACTGAAGCTTTCTTT. Drawing the rest from reference TRBV11-1 and TRBJ1-1, the complete variable domain is EAEVAQSPRYKITEKSQAVAFWCDPISGHATLYWYRQILGQGPELLVQFQDESVVDDSQLPKDRFSAERLKGVDSTLKIQPAELGDSAMYLCASSPAQMNTEAFFGQGTRLTVV.

This clone occurred once. The chain employs TRBV20-1 and TRBJ2-5; no clear D. V lost 3 bases and J 1 base, leaving 15 bases between the germline ends. The germline V gene has CDR1 DFQATT and CDR2 SNEGSKA (reference sequence). The CDR3 covers 15 residues. DNA of the CDR3: TGCAGTGCTAGTCCAGCGCGAATAACCCAAGAGACCCAGTACTTC. Encoded protein: CSASPARITQETQYF.

The rearrangement joins TRBV5-1 to TRBJ2-3, with 9 bases that match TRBD1. The CDR3 covers 15 residues. CDR1 is SGHRS, CDR2 YFSETQ, per germline. Germline trimming cut 4 bases from V and 2 bases from J; bases unmatched to any gene: 5. The CDR3 bases are TGCGCCAGCAGCAACAGGGGGCTGATCACAGATACGCAGTATTTT. It codes for CASSNRGLITDTQYF.

V usage is TRBV19 and J usage is TRBJ2-3; TRBD2 agrees at 8 bases. V gave up 5 bases and J gave up 5 bases; unmatched junction bases: 6. The germline CDR1 and CDR2 sequences are LNHDA and SQIVND (reference sequence). This CDR3 spans 14 amino acids. As DNA, the CDR3 is TGTGCCAGTAGTGTCCAGCGGGAGCTAGATACGCAGTATTTT. Translating gives CASSVQRELDTQYF.

The chain links TRBV4-3 to TRBJ1-3; a possible D gene is TRBD1 (5 bases). V lost 0 bases and J lost 0, with 12 bases in between. Germline CDR1 and CDR2: LGHNA and YSLEER. This CDR3 spans 17 amino acids. CDR3 amino acids: CASSQDYYRSSGNTIYF. The CDR3 DNA reads as TGCGCCAGCAGCCAAGATTACTACAGGTCCTCTGGAAACACCATATATTTT.

This chain uses TRBV7-9 with TRBJ2-1, with 7 bases that match TRBD2. CDR1 and CDR2 from the germline V gene are SEHNR and FQNEAQ (reference sequence). This CDR3 comprises 18 residues. V shed 0 bases, J shed 0 bases, and the junction held 8 bases outside the gene matches. CDR3 sequence reads: CASSLARDYRISYNEQFF. The CDR3 DNA reads as TGTGCCAGCAGCTTAGCCCGGGACTATCGGATCTCCTACAATGAGCAGTTCTTC.

The V gene is TRBV7-9, the J gene TRBJ1-2; 7 bases align to TRBD1. CDR3 length: 15 amino acids. V gave up 1 base and J gave up 8 bases; unmatched junction bases: 10. CDR1 and CDR2 (germline): SEHNR, FQNEAQ (reference sequence). CDR3 loop: CASSLDQDRPWGYTF. The CDR3 nucleotides are TGTGCCAGCAGCTTAGATCAGGACAGGCCCTGGGGCTACACCTTC.

The chain is built from TRBV19 and TRBJ2-1, with 8 bases aligning to TRBD2. The CDR3 contains 14 residues. In germline, CDR1 is LNHDA, CDR2 SQIVND (reference sequence). V dropped 7 bases and J dropped 3; count of bases not matched to a gene: 5. The CDR3 loop is CASKLAENYNEQFF. The CDR3 bases are TGTGCCAGTAAACTAGCGGAGAACTACAATGAGCAGTTCTTC.

This clone was counted once. This chain joins TRBV27 and TRBJ2-1; D possibly uses TRBD1 or TRBD2 (6 bases each). This CDR3 comprises 16 residues. CDR1 and CDR2 (germline): MNHEY, SMNVEV (reference sequence). Trimming stripped 5 bases from V and 8 bases from J, with 22 bases between. The CDR3 sequence: CASSATGGKGRYEQFF. CDR3 coding DNA: TGTGCCAGCAGTGCCACCGGGGGCAAAGGGAGGTATGAGCAGTTCTTC.

The CDR3 nucleotides are TGTGCCAGCAGCCAAGTTGGGGCAGGGGGTGCTCGGACCTACGAGCAGTACTTC. As protein: CASSQVGAGGARTYEQYF. This chain joins TRBV3-1 (or the pseudogene TRBV3-2) and TRBJ2-7, with 7 bases matching TRBD1. The CDR3 loop spans 18 amino acids. Germline V gene lookup returns CDR1 LGHDT and CDR2 YNNKEL (reference sequence). V was pared by 1 base and J by 2 bases, with 14 bases of the junction left unmatched.